The rows below give T cell receptor beta chains drawn from one sample of a study of human T cells and chemical hapten exposure. Using its own MiXCR run on the RACE reads, TCRdb lists one record per CDR3 protein. This table holds 85,000 to 120,000 distinct CDR3 sequences, about 12% found once. The specimen comprised whole blood, sampled in connection with sensitization to the hapten diphenylcyclopropenone (DPC). Receptors originate from a woman in her forties or fifties with alopecia areata. Some clones in this sample may be carry-over from other donors' samples. CDR3s include the opening cysteine and the closing phenylalanine or tryptophan. Clone size is given for some rows only: seen once, a few or many times, or a class if the clone is expanded.

size	J	V	CDR3
few	TRBJ2-1	TRBV18	CASSPENLRNNEQFF
few	TRBJ2-6	TRBV20-1	CSASGTGAHSGANVLTF
NA	TRBJ2-1	TRBV7-2	CASSSAGVGNNEQFF
NA	TRBJ1-2	TRBV7-9	CASSLGAASYGYTF
NA	TRBJ2-5	TRBV28	CASSLSDGQETQYF
once	TRBJ2-1	TRBV28	CASSSLAGGRDEQFF
few	TRBJ1-2	TRBV24-1	CATSDPALGYTF
NA	TRBJ2-1	TRBV7-7	CASSQRRDSYNEQFF
NA	TRBJ1-1	TRBV7-7	CASRIDTENTEAFF
few	TRBJ1-2	TRBV5-1	CASSLAGSNGYTF
few	TRBJ1-6	TRBV7-9	CASSTRDSRFSSYNSPLHF
few	TRBJ1-2	TRBV5-1	CASSSGRSDSRNYGYTF
many	TRBJ1-6	TRBV9	CASSQSVGGNSPLHF
few	TRBJ2-3	TRBV14	CASSQGSAGVNTQYF
NA	TRBJ2-7	TRBV10-3	CAIRAGTGDSYEQYF